These T cell receptor beta chains were read from a single sample in a study of blood T cell repertoires in COVID-19. The protocol was immunoSEQ multiplex PCR, while the TCRdb copy is restricted to in-frame clones and leaves out a portion. The sample shows about 70,000 clones, roughly 84% of them seen only once. The sequenced sample consisted of peripheral blood. The origin of the receptors is a woman aged 18-30 years with acute or convalescent COVID-19. Both conserved end residues are part of each CDR3. D genes are given only for firm matches. Clone size is stated in some rows and not others, as once, few, many or a class when expanded.

d_call,j_call,v_call,clone_size,cdr3_nt,cdr3_aa
-,TRBJ2-7,TRBV3-1/TRBV3-2,-,TGTGCCAGCAGCCAAGTGGCCAACGCCTACGAGCAGTACTTC,CASSQVANAYEQYF
-,TRBJ2-3,TRBV18,once,TGTGCCAGCTCACCACCGCGAGACAGCTATCGCACAGATACGCAGTATTTT,CASSPPRDSYRTDTQYF
-,TRBJ2-5,TRBV7-2,-,TGTGCCAGCAGCTTGGATCTAGTGTTAAGGTCCCAGTACTTC,CASSLDLVLRSQYF
-,TRBJ1-2,TRBV20-1,-,TGCAGTGCCCCGACAGGAGGCTACACCTTC,CSAPTGGYTF
-,TRBJ2-7,TRBV28,-,TGTGCCAGCAGCTCACGCCGGGAACTTTACGAGCAGTACTTC,CASSSRRELYEQYF
-,TRBJ2-6,TRBV4-1,-,TGCGCCAGCAGCCAAGGACAACAGACGCTCTCTGGGGCCAACGTCCTGACTTTC,CASSQGQQTLSGANVLTF
-,TRBJ1-2,TRBV13,-,TGTGCCAGCAGCGGTCCTGGACAGCGTTATGGCTACACCTTC,CASSGPGQRYGYTF
-,TRBJ1-6,TRBV13,-,TGTGCCAGCAGCTTAGGAGCTACCAATTCACCCCTCCACTTT,CASSLGATNSPLHF
-,TRBJ1-5,TRBV28,-,TGTGCCAGCAGGTGGGGGGGGGACCAGCCCCAGCATTTT,CASRWGGDQPQHF
TRBD1,TRBJ2-2,TRBV19,-,TGTGCCAGTAGTGGCGGGACAGGGAACACCGGGGAGCTGTTTTTT,CASSGGTGNTGELFF
-,TRBJ2-7,TRBV7-8,-,TGTGCCAGCAGCCCTGAGGGCTACGAGCAGTACTTC,CASSPEGYEQYF
-,TRBJ2-7,TRBV13,once,TGTGCCAGCAGCAGAAGGGGCGGATTACAAGAGCAGTACTTC,CASSRRGGLQEQYF
-,TRBJ1-5,TRBV6-5,-,TGTGCCAGCAGTTCGGGGGACGGCAATCAGCCCCAGCATTTT,CASSSGDGNQPQHF
TRBD2,TRBJ2-1,TRBV3-1/TRBV3-2,-,TGTGCCAGCAGCCTTAGCGGGAGCCCCTACAATGAGCAGTTCTTC,CASSLSGSPYNEQFF
-,TRBJ1-6,TRBV6-5,once,TGTGCCAGCAGCAGAGGTGGTCAAAATTCACCCCTCCACTTT,CASSRGGQNSPLHF
-,TRBJ1-6,TRBV28,once,TGTGCCAGCAGTTTGCCAGGCGTTAATTCACCCCTCCACTTT,CASSLPGVNSPLHF
-,TRBJ2-7,TRBV10-3,-,TGTGCCATCAGTACCGGGACTTCGAGCTACGAGCAGTACTTC,CAISTGTSSYEQYF
-,TRBJ1-4,TRBV2,few,TGTGCCAGCAGTAAGTCTAGCGGAGCAACTAATGAAAAACTGTTTTTT,CASSKSSGATNEKLFF
-,TRBJ1-2,TRBV28,-,TGTGCCAGCCGAGGGGGTTCTAACTATGGCTACACCTTC,CASRGGSNYGYTF
TRBD1,TRBJ1-5,TRBV5-1,-,TGCGCCAGCACCAGAGACAGGGAATTAAGGGATAATCAGCCCCAGCATTTT,CASTRDRELRDNQPQHF
TRBD2,TRBJ2-2,TRBV19,-,TGTGCCAGTAGCCCCGCGGGGGTAGCGGGAGGGCCATTCGGGGAGCTGTTTTTT,CASSPAGVAGGPFGELFF
TRBD1,TRBJ1-1,TRBV11-2,-,TGTGCCAGCAGCTTCGGGGGGACAGGGAGAAACACTGAAGCTTTCTTT,CASSFGGTGRNTEAFF
TRBD2,TRBJ2-1,TRBV27,-,TGTGCCAGCAGTCCGATGGGGGCGGGGGGGCCATATGAGCAGTTCTTC,CASSPMGAGGPYEQFF
-,TRBJ1-2,TRBV4-3,-,TGCGCCAGCAGCCCAGCAAGCGGCTATGGCTACACCTTC,CASSPASGYGYTF
-,TRBJ2-7,TRBV28,-,TGTGCCAGCAGTCCCCCTTGGGTGGGGGCGAGCTACGAGCAGTACTTC,CASSPPWVGASYEQYF
TRBD2,TRBJ2-7,TRBV19,-,TGTGCCAGTAGTCTTAGGACTAGCGGGAGTCTTGCCGAGCAGTACTTC,CASSLRTSGSLAEQYF
-,TRBJ1-2,TRBV6-6,-,TGTGCCAGCAACGAGGGGGTCGGCTTTGGCTACACCTTC,CASNEGVGFGYTF
-,TRBJ1-2,TRBV30,-,TGTGCCTGGCAAAGACAGGTTAACTATGGCTACACCTTC,CAWQRQVNYGYTF
TRBD2,TRBJ2-3,TRBV14,-,TGTGCCAGCAGTCTTTCAGGACTAGCGGCGACAGATACGCAGTATTTT,CASSLSGLAATDTQYF
TRBD1,TRBJ1-5,TRBV6-5,-,TGTGCCAGCAGTTATGACAGGGGCAGCAATCAGCCCCAGCATTTT,CASSYDRGSNQPQHF
TRBD1,TRBJ1-1,TRBV11-2,few,TGTGCCAGCAGCCCAGCCGACAGGGGGGTGAACACTGAAGCTTTCTTT,CASSPADRGVNTEAFF
TRBD1,TRBJ2-7,TRBV4-3,-,TGCGCCAGCAGCCAGTTAACGGGACAGAACTACGAGCAGTACTTC,CASSQLTGQNYEQYF
TRBD2,TRBJ2-7,TRBV12-5,-,TGTGCTAGTGGTTTTCAGGCTAGCGGGAGGTCCCACGAGCAGTACTTC,CASGFQASGRSHEQYF
TRBD1,TRBJ1-2,TRBV10-3,-,TGTGCCATCAGTGAGTCCGAATCGGACAGGGCTATTTTCGATGGCTACACCTTC,CAISESESDRAIFDGYTF
-,TRBJ1-1,TRBV27,-,TGTGCCAGCAGTTTAAAGGCGGGGACGGGCGCTGAAGCTTTCTTT,CASSLKAGTGAEAFF
TRBD1,TRBJ1-4,TRBV4-1,-,TGCGCCAGCAGCCAGTCGGACAGGGTCGGTGAAAAACTGTTTTTT,CASSQSDRVGEKLFF
-,TRBJ1-3,TRBV7-9,-,TGTGCCAGCAGTCCGACGGGGGCTGGAAACACCATATATTTT,CASSPTGAGNTIYF
TRBD1,TRBJ1-1,TRBV25-1,-,TGTGCCAGCACAGGGACAGGTCGGGGGGCTGAAGCTTTCTTT,CASTGTGRGAEAFF
-,TRBJ1-1,TRBV6-5,-,TGTGCCAGCAGAACAAATTCCCTCCTGAACACTGAAGCTTTCTTT,CASRTNSLLNTEAFF
TRBD1,TRBJ1-4,TRBV19,few,TGTGCCAGCGGACAGGGGAGAAAGGGGGCAACTAATGAAAAACTGTTTTTT,CASGQGRKGATNEKLFF
TRBD1,TRBJ2-1,TRBV7-2,-,TGTGCCAGCAGTTTGCGAACAGGGGCCGTTTACAATGAGCAGTTCTTC,CASSLRTGAVYNEQFF
-,TRBJ1-1,TRBV5-4,-,TGTGCCAGCAGCTATGCAGGGGTCACTGAAGCTTTCTTT,CASSYAGVTEAFF
TRBD1,TRBJ1-5,TRBV28,once,TGTGCCAGCAGTTTAGGGACAGCGGGCAATCAGCCCCAGCATTTT,CASSLGTAGNQPQHF
-,TRBJ1-2,TRBV30,-,TGTGCCTGGAGTGTACAAAACAGAAACTATGGCTACACCTTC,CAWSVQNRNYGYTF
TRBD1,TRBJ1-4,TRBV5-6,once,TGTGCCAGCAGCTTCGGGACAGGGTACGAAAAACTGTTTTTT,CASSFGTGYEKLFF
TRBD1,TRBJ1-2,TRBV28,-,TGTGCCAGCAGTTTTAGAGGGGGCGGTTATGGCTACACCTTC,CASSFRGGGYGYTF
TRBD1,TRBJ2-7,TRBV7-9,-,TGTGCCAGCCCCCAGGCAGGGGGCAACGAGCAGTACTTC,CASPQAGGNEQYF
-,TRBJ2-3,TRBV28,-,TGTGCCAGCAGTTTCGGGGCAGATACGCAGTATTTT,CASSFGADTQYF
-,TRBJ1-1,TRBV6-5,-,TGTGCCAGCACGTTGGACACTCTAGGGAACACTGAAGCTTTCTTT,CASTLDTLGNTEAFF